This entry is about one T cell receptor (beta chain). This specimen comes from a study of blood T cell repertoires in COVID-19. At the level of the study: Sources were T cells, B-cell-depleted T cells, or PBMCs; the material itself was cDNA or gDNA.

Trimming cost V 1 base and J 5 bases; bases outside gene matches: 6. Germline lookup yields CDR1 SGHAT and CDR2 FQNNGV. The CDR3 is 15 residues long. In the source study's methods: It was from reference gene primer amplification that nucleated cell counts were estimated. The data were produced by immunoSEQ multiplex PCR, yet TCRdb's version contains in-frame clones alone and is incomplete. That table supplies the V and J calls and clone size; D and trimming were determined from the DNA. The sample records about 120,000 clones, just under 90% being singletons. Sequencing input: peripheral blood. The chain joins TRBV11-2 to TRBJ1-1, with 8 bases identical to TRBD1. The source is a woman between 50 and 59 years old with acute or convalescent COVID-19. The CDR3 nucleotides read TGTGCCAGCAGCTTAGTCCCACAGGGGGGGACTGAAGCTTTCTTT. This sequence encodes CASSLVPQGGTEAFF.